This T cell receptor (beta chain) was sequenced for a study of tumor-infiltrating lymphocytes in oesophageal squamous cell carcinoma. In TCRdb, the PCR reads were re-called with MiXCR into one record per CDR3 protein. This sample yields approximately 18,000 distinct CDR3 sequences, of which under 50% are seen a single time; about 6.8% belongs to the top ten. This CDR3 is built from 14 residues. Trimming took off 6 bases at V and 8 bases at J, with 14 bases between the two ends. Germline V lookup: CDR1 MDHEN, CDR2 SYDVKM. This clonotype has at least ten counts. This sequence joins TRBV28 and TRBJ1-6; D is unclear. The clonotype originates from a male donor with esophageal squamous cell carcinoma. The sequenced sample was blood. CDR3 amino acids: CASRGNPFYSPLHF. In DNA, the CDR3 is TGTGCCAGCAGAGGGAACCCCTTTTATTCACCCCTCCACTTT.